The 11 T cell receptor beta chains below come from one sample, sequenced in a study of blood T cell repertoires in COVID-19. Data came from immunoSEQ multiplex PCR; TCRdb stores just in-frame clones and leaves some out. In the table there are approximately 280,000 clones, about nine tenths of which are singletons. The sequenced material came from peripheral blood. The receptor set was obtained from a man aged 45-65 years with acute or convalescent COVID-19.

This sequence joins TRBV5-1 and TRBJ2-7; the D gene is possibly TRBD2 (6 bases). The CDR3 is made up of 12 amino acids. V lost 3 bases, J lost 11 bases, and 15 bases lay in between. CDR1 SGHRS and CDR2 YFSETQ come from the germline V gene. Here the CDR3 reads CASSSKGREKYF. The CDR3 DNA reads TGCGCCAGCAGCTCAAAAGGACGGGAGAAGTACTTC. Complete variable domain (other parts from reference TRBV5-1 and TRBJ2-7): KAGVTQTPRYLIKTRGQQVTLSCSPISGHRSVSWYQQTPGQGLQFLFEYFSETQRNKGNFPGRFSGRQFSNSRSEMNVSTLELGDSALYLCASSSKGREKYFGPGTRLTVT.

The chain joins TRBV19 to TRBJ1-2, with TRBD1 matching 8 bases. Germline-derived CDR1 and CDR2 are LNHDA and SQIVND (reference sequence). There are 13 residues in the CDR3. V shed 7 bases and J 5 bases; nucleotides not matched to a gene: 6. CDR3 amino acids: CASTPDRGYGYTF. In DNA form, the CDR3 reads TGTGCCAGTACCCCAGACAGGGGTTATGGCTACACCTTC.

This clone has a single count. The rearrangement links TRBV11-2 to TRBJ1-1; 11 nucleotides agree with TRBD1. The germline CDR1 and CDR2 sequences are SGHAT and FQNNGV. Trimming cost V 5 bases and J 4 bases; bases outside gene matches: 9. The CDR3 runs to 16 residues. In DNA form, the CDR3 reads TGTGCCAGCAGCCCCCTTTTCGGGACAGGGGGCACTGAAGCTTTCTTT. The encoded protein is CASSPLFGTGGTEAFF.

CDR3 DNA sequence: TGTGCCTGGAGTGAGGGGGCGGCTGGAAACACCATATATTTT. As protein: CAWSEGAAGNTIYF. The gene calls are TRBV30 and TRBJ1-3; 7 bases fit TRBD1. The junction had 2 bases not matched to a gene; V was cut back by 1 base and J by 2 bases. The CDR3 sequence is 14 residues long. Looked up from germline, CDR1 is GTSNPN and CDR2 is SVGIG (reference sequence).

V gene TRBV12-3 or TRBV12-4 combines with J gene TRBJ1-5; TRBD1 is a possible D gene (6 bases). There are 13 residues in the CDR3. Trimming pared 5 bases from V and 8 bases from J, leaving 13 bases between. CDR3 nucleotides: TGTGCCAGCAGTCACAGGGAAGAGGAGCCCCAGCATTTT. The encoded protein is CASSHREEEPQHF.

The V and J genes are TRBV6-5 and TRBJ1-1; D remains unclear. The CDR3 covers 11 residues. V was cut by 0 bases and J by 10 bases, with 6 bases left in between. Looked up from germline, CDR1 is MNHEY and CDR2 is SVGAGI. The CDR3 DNA sequence: TGTGCCAGCAGTTACTCGGGAGTAGCTTTCTTT. Its protein is CASSYSGVAFF.

This clone has a single count. The rearrangement links TRBV5-6 to TRBJ2-1; D remains unclear. This CDR3 has 14 residues. Trimming took 4 bases from V and 2 from J, leaving 10 bases between them. CDR1 and CDR2 (germline): SGHDT, YYEEEE. For the CDR3, the DNA is TGTGCCAGCAGCCCCCCTGAGGCCTACAATGAGCAGTTCTTC. Its translation: CASSPPEAYNEQFF. The variable domain in full, completed from reference TRBV5-6 and TRBJ2-1, reads DAGVTQSPTHLIKTRGQQVTLRCSPKSGHDTVSWYQQALGQGPQFIFQYYEEEERQRGNFPDRFSGHQFPNYSSELNVNALLLGDSALYLCASSPPEAYNEQFFGPGTRLTVL.

V is TRBV3-1 (or the pseudogene TRBV3-2) and J is TRBJ2-2, with D perhaps matching TRBD2 (6 bases). This CDR3 contains 17 residues. The germline V and J ends were trimmed by 5 bases and 0 bases, with 16 bases remaining between them. CDR1 and CDR2 (germline): LGHDT, YNNKEL (reference sequence). The CDR3: CASSLRRGKANTGELFF. The CDR3 DNA is TGTGCCAGCAGCTTGCGGAGGGGAAAGGCGAACACCGGGGAGCTGTTTTTT.

The chain combines TRBV9 with TRBJ1-1, with D possibly matching TRBD1 (5 bases). The germline CDR1 and CDR2 sequences are SGDLS and YYNGEE. This CDR3 spans 14 amino acids. Trimming took 2 bases from V and 0 from J, leaving 8 bases between them. CDR3 in DNA: TGTGCCAGCAGCGTGGGGGGGATGAACACTGAAGCTTTCTTT. It specifies CASSVGGMNTEAFF.

This clone was recorded a few times. The chain recombines TRBV7-9 with TRBJ1-4; D is possibly TRBD1 (6 bases). Germline V gene lookup returns CDR1 SEHNR and CDR2 FQNEAQ (reference sequence). The CDR3 contains 14 residues. V shed 3 bases and J shed 6 bases, with 11 bases lying between them. The CDR3 sequence is CASSFGTNYEKLFF. The CDR3 bases are TGTGCCAGCAGCTTCGGGACAAACTATGAAAAACTGTTTTTT.

The chain joins TRBV19 to TRBJ1-2; D unclear. V dropped 3 bases and J dropped 0 bases, with 11 bases sitting between them. Germline V gives CDR1 LNHDA, CDR2 SQIVND (reference sequence). CDR3 length: 15 residues. This CDR3 is CASSISGGANYGYTF. CDR3 in DNA: TGTGCCAGTAGTATTTCGGGCGGGGCTAACTATGGCTACACCTTC.